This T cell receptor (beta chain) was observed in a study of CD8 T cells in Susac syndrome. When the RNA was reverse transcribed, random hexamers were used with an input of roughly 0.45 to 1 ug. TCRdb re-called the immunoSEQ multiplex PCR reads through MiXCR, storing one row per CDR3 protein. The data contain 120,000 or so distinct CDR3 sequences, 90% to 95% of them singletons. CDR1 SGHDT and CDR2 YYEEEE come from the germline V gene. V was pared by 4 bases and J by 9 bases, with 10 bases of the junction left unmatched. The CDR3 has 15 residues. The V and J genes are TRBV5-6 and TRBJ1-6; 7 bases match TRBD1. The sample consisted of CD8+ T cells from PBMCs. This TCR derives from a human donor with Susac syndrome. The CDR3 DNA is TGTGCCAGCAGCCAGCAGACAGGGCGGGGTTCACCCCTCCACTTT. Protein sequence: CASSQQTGRGSPLHF.